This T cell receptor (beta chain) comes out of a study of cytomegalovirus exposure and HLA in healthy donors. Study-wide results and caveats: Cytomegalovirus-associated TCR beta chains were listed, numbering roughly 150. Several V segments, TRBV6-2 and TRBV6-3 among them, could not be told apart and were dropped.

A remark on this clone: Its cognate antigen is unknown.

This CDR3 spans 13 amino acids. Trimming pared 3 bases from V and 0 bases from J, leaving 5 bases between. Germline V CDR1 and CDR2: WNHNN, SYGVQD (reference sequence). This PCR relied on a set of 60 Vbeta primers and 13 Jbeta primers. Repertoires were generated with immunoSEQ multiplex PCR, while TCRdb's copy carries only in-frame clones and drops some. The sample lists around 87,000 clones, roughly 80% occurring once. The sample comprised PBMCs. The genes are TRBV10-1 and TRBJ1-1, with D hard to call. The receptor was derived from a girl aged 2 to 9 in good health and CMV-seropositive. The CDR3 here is CASSESVNTEAFF. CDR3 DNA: TGCGCCAGCAGTGAATCAGTGAACACTGAAGCTTTCTTT.